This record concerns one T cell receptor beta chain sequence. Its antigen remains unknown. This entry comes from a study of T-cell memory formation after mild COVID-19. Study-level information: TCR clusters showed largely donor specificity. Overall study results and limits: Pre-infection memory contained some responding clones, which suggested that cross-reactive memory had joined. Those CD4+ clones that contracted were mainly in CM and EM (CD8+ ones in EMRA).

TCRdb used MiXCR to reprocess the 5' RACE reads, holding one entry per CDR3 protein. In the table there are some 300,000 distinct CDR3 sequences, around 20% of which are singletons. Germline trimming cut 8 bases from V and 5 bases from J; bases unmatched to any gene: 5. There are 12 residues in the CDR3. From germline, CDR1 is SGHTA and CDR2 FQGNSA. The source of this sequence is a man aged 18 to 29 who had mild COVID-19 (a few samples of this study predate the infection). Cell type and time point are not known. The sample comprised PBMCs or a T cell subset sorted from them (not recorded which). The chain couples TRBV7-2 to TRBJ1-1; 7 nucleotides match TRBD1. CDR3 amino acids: CASEGQVTEAFF. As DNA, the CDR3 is TGTGCCAGCGAAGGACAGGTTACTGAAGCTTTCTTT.